These 19 T cell receptor delta chains were sequenced from one sample in a study of gamma-delta T cells after stem cell transplantation. TCRdb reanalysed the RT-PCR reads via CATT. The sample contains about 1,300 delta-chain clones, just under 2% of which appear only once. The sample consisted of gamma-delta T cells. The receptor set was obtained from a human donor. It is not recorded whose cells these are; they may come from a transplant donor.

This clone appeared a few times. The chain couples TRDV2 to TRDJ3; 9 bases align to TRDD3. The V gene's germline CDR1 is GEAIGNYY and CDR2 EKD. The CDR3 has 21 residues. The trim removed 0 bases at V and 0 bases at J, leaving 11 bases unmatched. CDR3 sequence reads: CACDTVSLGDSYSWDTRQMFF. CDR3 DNA sequence: TGTGCCTGTGACACCGTTAGCCTGGGGGATTCCTACTCCTGGGACACCCGACAGATGTTTTTC.

The table lists this clone with a few counts. The chain uses TRDV2 and TRDJ1; 10 bases map to TRDD3. V was clipped by 0 bases and J by 3 bases; unmatched bases: 9. In germline, CDR1 is GEAIGNYY, CDR2 EKD. The CDR3 contains 17 residues. The CDR3 bases are TGTGCCTGTGACACCGTTAGCCTGGGGGATAGATCCGATAAACTCATCTTT. It yields the protein CACDTVSLGDRSDKLIF.

This clone is labeled as medium-sized. The chain has TRDV2 and TRDJ1; 13 bases match TRDD3. Germline trimming cut 4 bases from V and 0 bases from J; bases unmatched to any gene: 19. The germline V gene has CDR1 GEAIGNYY and CDR2 EKD. The CDR3 contains 21 residues. The chain's CDR3 is CACERLVLGDTQNHHTDKLIF. The CDR3 DNA follows: TGTGCCTGTGAAAGACTCGTACTGGGGGATACGCAAAATCACCACACCGATAAACTCATCTTT.

This clone is large within its sample. The sample holds other DNA sequences that translate to the same CDR3. The J gene is TRDJ1, the V gene TRDV2, with D hard to call. Germline CDR1 is GEAIGNYY and CDR2 is EKD. The length of the CDR3 is 18 residues. Deletions cut 3 bases from V and 2 bases from J, with 24 bases between. The chain's CDR3 is CACDPLRTYPNFTDKLIF. CDR3 DNA sequence: TGTGCCTGTGACCCCTTGAGGACCTATCCAAACTTTACCGATAAACTCATCTTT.

Concerning this clone: The protein given by TCRdb reflects a much larger clone and differs at residue 11 from this DNA's translation, likely from a read error; the protein shown is the DNA's translation. The V call is TRDV2, the J call TRDJ1, with 10 bases fitting TRDD3. Trimming at V came to 1 base and at J to 4 bases, leaving 8 bases not matched to a gene. The CDR3 totals 16 residues. Germline CDR1 is GEAIGNYY and CDR2 is EKD. CDR3 sequence (DNA): TGTGCCTGTGACACGATGGGGGATACAGGTCTCGATAAACTCATCTTT. The encoded protein is CACDTMGDTGLDKLIF.

The sample holds a few counts of this clone. Translating this DNA gives a protein that differs at residue 6 from the TCRdb one, which belongs to a much larger clone; a read error is likely, and the protein shown is this translation. This chain links TRDV2 with TRDJ3; TRDD3 aligns across 9 bases. CDR1 and CDR2 from the germline V gene are GEAIGNYY and EKD. The CDR3 consists of 19 residues. V dropped 1 base and J dropped 0; count of bases not matched to a gene: 6. The CDR3 DNA reads TGTGCCTGTGACACGATACTGGGGGACTACTCCTGGGACACCCGACAGATGTTTTTC. This gives the protein CACDTILGDYSWDTRQMFF.

Notes on this clone: A read error is likely here: a far larger clone is one base away. The chain carries TRDV2 and TRDJ1, with 13 bases that match TRDD3. The CDR3 contains 20 residues. After removal of 3 bases from V and 0 bases from J, the junction contained 15 bases not matched to a gene. Germline CDR1 reads GEAIGNYY; CDR2 reads EKD. The CDR3 protein is CACDAVLGDTQNRHTDKLIF. The CDR3 nucleotides read TGTGCCTGTGACGCCGTACTGGGGGATACGCAAAATCGCCACACCGATAAACTCATCTTT.

Remarks on this clone: This likely stems from a read error, as it lies one base from a far larger clone. In the same sample, other DNA sequences code for this CDR3. This chain connects TRDV2 to TRDJ1; weak D call: TRDD1 (5 bases). Per germline, CDR1 GEAIGNYY and CDR2 EKD. This CDR3 spans 20 amino acids. CDR3 in amino acids: CACDSIDSYNFINVTDKLIF. The DNA for the CDR3 is TGTGCCTGTGACTCAATAGATTCTTACAACTTTATAAACGTCACCGATAAGCTCATCTTT.

The sample holds a few counts of this clone. A far larger clone lies a single base away; this is likely a read error. The sample contains more than one DNA sequence encoding this CDR3. The chain carries TRDV2 and TRDJ1; D is uncertain. This CDR3 has 19 amino acids. Per the germline V gene, CDR1 is GEAIGNYY and CDR2 is EKD. In nucleotides, the CDR3 is TGCGCCTGTGACACCGTAAAAGGGCGACAAGGGGTTGTCACCGATAAACTCATCTTT. Translated: CACDTVKGRQGVVTDKLIF.

This clone appeared a few times. The same CDR3 also results from other DNA sequences found in this sample. The DNA for the CDR3 is TGTGCCTTTAGTCCTACTGGGGGGCATCCTTACACCGATAAACTCATCTTT. It codes for CAFSPTGGHPYTDKLIF. The rearrangement uses TRDV3 and TRDJ1, with 8 bases identical to TRDD3. The ends lost 0 bases at V and 0 bases at J; junction bases unmatched: 12. Germline CDR1 TVYSNPD, CDR2 GDNSRS (reference sequence). There are 17 residues in the CDR3.

This chain links TRDV2 with TRDJ1, with 11 nucleotides matching TRDD3. CDR3 length equals 17 residues. Trimming took 4 bases from V and 3 from J; bases not matched to a gene: 12. Germline V lookup: CDR1 GEAIGNYY, CDR2 EKD. CDR3 nucleotides: TGTGCCTGTGAAAGACTCGTACTGGGGGATAGATCCGATAAACTCATCTTT. It specifies CACERLVLGDRSDKLIF.

On this clone itself: The protein TCRdb gives is from a much larger clone and does not agree with this DNA's translation at residue 2, likely a read error; the protein shown here comes from the DNA. The V and J genes are TRDV2 and TRDJ1, with 13 bases matching TRDD3. The CDR3 contains 19 residues. In germline, CDR1 is GEAIGNYY, CDR2 EKD. The CDR3 protein is CSCDTLLGDTPTGTDKLIF. The CDR3 DNA reads as TGTTCCTGTGACACCTTACTGGGGGATACGCCTACGGGCACCGATAAACTCATCTTT.

A word on this clone: Other nucleotide sequences in the sample specify the same CDR3. This sequence joins TRDV2 and TRDJ1, with 13 bases that match TRDD3. This CDR3 contains 15 residues. The germline V gene has CDR1 GEAIGNYY and CDR2 EKD. V shed 7 bases, J shed 2 bases, and the junction held 6 bases outside the gene matches. As DNA, the CDR3 is TGTGCCTGCGACGTACTGGGGGATACGACCGATAAACTCATCTTT. It encodes CACDVLGDTTDKLIF.

With regard to this clone: TCRdb assigns this DNA the protein of a much larger clone, which departs from its translation at residue 5; this likely reflects a read error, and the protein shown comes from translating the DNA. This CDR3 reads CACDPAGVSSWDTRQMFF. CDR3 nucleotides: TGTGCCTGTGACCCCGCTGGGGTAAGCTCCTGGGACACCCGACAGATGTTTTTC. The chain combines TRDV2 with TRDJ3; the D gene is possibly TRDD3 (6 bases). Trimming stripped 3 bases from V and 0 bases from J, with 14 bases between. Looked up from germline, CDR1 is GEAIGNYY and CDR2 is EKD. The CDR3 extends over 18 amino acids.

Judged by abundance, this clone is medium-sized. A far larger clone is one nucleotide away, so this likely arose from a read error. The chain is built from TRDV2 and TRDJ1, with TRDD3 matching over 11 bases. The germline gives CDR1 GEAIGNYY, CDR2 EKD. This CDR3 comprises 17 residues. The DNA of the CDR3 is TGTGCCCGTGACCCCGTGGGGGATACGACCCACACCGATAAACTCATCTTT. Translated, it gives CARDPVGDTTHTDKLIF.

A remark on this clone: A far bigger clonotype differs at one base, so this is likely a read error. This specimen includes other DNA sequences encoding the same CDR3. This chain joins TRDV2 and TRDJ1; unclear D gene. Germline CDR1 GEAIGNYY, CDR2 EKD. The V end was cut by 0 bases, the J end by 1 base, with 17 bases between. This CDR3 is 17 amino acids long. The CDR3 region has the DNA TGTGCCTGTGACACCGTCGTTAGAGGATCCAGCACCGATAAACTCATCTTT. Protein: CACDTVVRGSSTDKLIF.

This clone has only a few counts. This sequence is one base from a far larger clone and is likely a read error. Other DNA sequences in the sample encode the same CDR3. The genes are TRDV2 and TRDJ1; 8 positions match TRDD3. The germline CDR1 and CDR2 sequences are GEAIGNYY and EKD. The CDR3 is 18 amino acids. J gave up 0 bases and V 1 base, and 12 bases lay outside the gene matches. The DNA of the CDR3 is TGTGCCTGTGACACAGTGGACTTACTGGGGGGTAACACCGATAAACTCATCTTT. Protein sequence: CACDTVDLLGGNTDKLIF.

This clone was seen only a few times. The likely explanation is a read error, given a far larger clone one base away. Distinct nucleotide sequences in the sample also encode this CDR3. The gene calls are TRDV2 and TRDJ1; TRDD3 aligns across 9 bases. The CDR3 totals 16 residues. Germline V gene lookup returns CDR1 GEAIGNYY and CDR2 EKD. The DNA of the CDR3 is TGTGCCTGCGACAGTGTGGGGGATATGTACACCGATAAACTCATCTTT. This translates into CACDSVGDMYTDKLIF.

By sample share, this clone is medium-sized. The likely explanation is a read error, given a far larger clone one base away. J is TRDJ2 and V is TRDV2; TRDD3 aligns across 7 bases. CDR1 and CDR2 (germline): GEAIGNYY, EKD. The trim removed 5 bases at V and 0 bases at J, leaving 14 bases unmatched. This CDR3 spans 18 amino acids. CDR3 coding DNA: TGTGCCTGTGGCACTCTGGGGGCCACCCCCTCTTTGACAGCACAACTCTTCTTT. Translating gives CACGTLGATPSLTAQLFF.